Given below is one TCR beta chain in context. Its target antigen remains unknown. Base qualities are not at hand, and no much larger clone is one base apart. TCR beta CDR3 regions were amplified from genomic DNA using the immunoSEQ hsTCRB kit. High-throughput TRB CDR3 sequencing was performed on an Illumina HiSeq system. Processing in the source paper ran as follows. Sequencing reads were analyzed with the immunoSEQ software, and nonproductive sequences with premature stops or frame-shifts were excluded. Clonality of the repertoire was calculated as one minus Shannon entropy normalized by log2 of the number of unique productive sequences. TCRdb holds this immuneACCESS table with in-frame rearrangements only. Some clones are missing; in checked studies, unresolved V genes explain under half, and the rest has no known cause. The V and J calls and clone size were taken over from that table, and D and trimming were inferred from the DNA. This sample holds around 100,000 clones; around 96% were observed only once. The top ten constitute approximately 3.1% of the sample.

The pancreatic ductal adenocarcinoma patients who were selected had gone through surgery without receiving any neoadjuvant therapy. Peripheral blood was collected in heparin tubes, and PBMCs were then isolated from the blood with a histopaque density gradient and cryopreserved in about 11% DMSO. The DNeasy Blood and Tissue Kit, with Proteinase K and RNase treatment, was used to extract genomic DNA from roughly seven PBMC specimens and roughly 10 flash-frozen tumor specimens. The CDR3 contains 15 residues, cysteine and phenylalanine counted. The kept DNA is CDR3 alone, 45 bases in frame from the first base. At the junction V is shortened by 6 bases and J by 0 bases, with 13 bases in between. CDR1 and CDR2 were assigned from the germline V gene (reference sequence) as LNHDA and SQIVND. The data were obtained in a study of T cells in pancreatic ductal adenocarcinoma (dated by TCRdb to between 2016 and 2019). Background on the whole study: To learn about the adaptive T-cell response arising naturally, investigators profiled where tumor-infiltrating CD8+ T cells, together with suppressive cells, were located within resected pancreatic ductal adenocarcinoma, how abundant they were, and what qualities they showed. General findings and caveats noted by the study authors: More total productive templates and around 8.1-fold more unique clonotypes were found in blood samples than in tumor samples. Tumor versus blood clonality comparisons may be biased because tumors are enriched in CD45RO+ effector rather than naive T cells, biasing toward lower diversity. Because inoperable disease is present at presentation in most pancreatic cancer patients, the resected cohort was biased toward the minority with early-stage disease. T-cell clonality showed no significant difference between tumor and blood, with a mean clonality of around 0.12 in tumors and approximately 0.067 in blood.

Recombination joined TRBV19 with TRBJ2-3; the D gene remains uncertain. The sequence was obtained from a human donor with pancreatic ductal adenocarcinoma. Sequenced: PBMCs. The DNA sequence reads TGTGCCAGTAGACCCCTCGCGGTTAGCACAGATACGCAGTATTTT. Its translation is CASRPLAVSTDTQYF.